This entry describes one T cell receptor (beta chain). Antigen: not known. The authors sequenced patients whose flow cytometry had shown CD8+CD57+ cell expansion. No therapy had been given to the patients at the time of blood sampling. Genomic DNA served as template for TCR beta VDJ and CDR3 profiling. TCRdb fed the reads into MiXCR, producing one record per CDR3 protein. The profile shows about 160,000 distinct CDR3 sequences, roughly 48% of them singletons. This CDR3 comprises 12 residues. Germline V gene lookup returns CDR1 LGHNT and CDR2 FRNRAP. The source of the sample is a study of CD8+CD57+ T cells in acquired aplastic anemia. Study information: On average, sorted CD4+ and CD8+ cells gave around 3 ug of DNA.

Study-wide results and limits: The study identified 25 to 30 CD8+ CDR3 sequences shared by patients and controls.

The genes are TRBV12-5 and TRBJ2-4; perhaps TRBD1 as D (6 bases). The receptor was derived from a human donor with aplastic anemia. Input material: sorted CD4+, CD8+, or CD8+CD57+ T cells (not recorded which) from PBMCs. CDR3 in amino acids: CASRQGKNIQYF. The DNA of the CDR3 is TGTGCCAGTAGGCAGGGGAAAAACATTCAGTACTTC. The full variable domain, its missing parts supplied by reference TRBV12-5 and TRBJ2-4, is DARVTQTPRHKVTEMGQEVTMRCQPILGHNTVFWYRQTMMQGLELLAYFRNRAPLDDSGMPKDRFSAEMPDATLATLKIQPSEPRDSAVYFCASRQGKNIQYFGAGTRLSVL.